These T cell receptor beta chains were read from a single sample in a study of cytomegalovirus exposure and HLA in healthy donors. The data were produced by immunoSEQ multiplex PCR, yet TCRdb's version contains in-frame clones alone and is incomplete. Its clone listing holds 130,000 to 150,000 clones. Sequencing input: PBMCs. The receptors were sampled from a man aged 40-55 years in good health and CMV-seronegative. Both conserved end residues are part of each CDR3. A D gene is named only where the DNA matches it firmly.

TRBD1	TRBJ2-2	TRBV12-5	CASGDRAHTGELFF	TGTGCTAGTGGGGACAGGGCACACACCGGGGAGCTGTTTTTT
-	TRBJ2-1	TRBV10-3	CAIKFQGGPDEQFF	TGTGCCATCAAATTCCAGGGGGGCCCCGATGAGCAGTTCTTC
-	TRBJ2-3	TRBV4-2	CASSQDSGTPSTDTQYF	TGTGCCAGCAGCCAAGATAGTGGGACACCTAGCACAGATACGCAGTATTTT
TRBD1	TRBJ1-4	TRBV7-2	CASSSDRGRVELFF	TGTGCCAGCAGCTCCGACAGGGGAAGGGTGGAACTGTTTTTT
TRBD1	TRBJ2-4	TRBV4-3	CASSPVSGRGQNIQYF	TGCGCCAGCAGCCCAGTTTCAGGCAGGGGGCAGAACATTCAGTACTTC
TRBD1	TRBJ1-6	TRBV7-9	CASSLGGGVNSPLHF	TGTGCCAGCAGCTTAGGAGGGGGCGTTAATTCACCCCTCCACTTT
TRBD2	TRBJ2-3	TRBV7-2	CASREGTSATTDTQYF	TGTGCCAGCAGGGAAGGGACTAGCGCCACAACAGATACGCAGTATTTT
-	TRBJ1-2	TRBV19	CASSTGGMYGYTF	TGTGCCAGTAGTACGGGGGGGATGTATGGCTACACCTTC
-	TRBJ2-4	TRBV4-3	CASSQDIGIAKNIQYF	TGCGCCAGCAGCCAAGATATCGGGATCGCCAAAAACATTCAGTACTTC
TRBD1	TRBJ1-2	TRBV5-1	CASSLEGQGYGYTF	TGCGCCAGCAGCTTGGAGGGACAGGGATATGGCTACACCTTC